This TCR beta chain was sequenced for a study of blood T cells in healthy people across ages. The second PCR ran about 6 to 11 cycles with a sample-barcoded 5' primer and J-beta primers. TCRdb re-derived calls from the 5' RACE reads in MiXCR, one entry per CDR3 protein. The top ten clones hold roughly 10% of a sample with approximately 1.5 million distinct CDR3 sequences, 30% to 40% of them seen once. This clonotype was seen once. Staff drew ten milliliters of peripheral blood from each donor. The CDR3 has 15 residues. Looked up from germline, CDR1 is DFQATT and CDR2 is SNEGSKA (reference sequence). Trimming removed 3 bases from V and 9 bases from J; junction bases left unmatched: 11.

The receptor comes from a woman in her 30s in good health. The material sequenced was blood. The rearrangement uses TRBV20-1 and TRBJ2-1, with 10 nucleotides matching TRBD2. CDR3 sequence: CSASPTSSGGGEQFF. For the CDR3, the DNA is TGCAGTGCTAGTCCCACCTCGAGCGGGGGGGGTGAGCAGTTCTTC.